The next 8 T cell receptor beta chains were all read from a single sample in a study of T cells after yellow fever vaccination. TCRdb fed the 5' RACE reads into MiXCR, producing one record per CDR3 protein. The table includes 150,000 to 200,000 distinct CDR3 sequences, approximately 6.2% detected once. The input for sequencing was CD4+ T cells sorted from PBMCs, taken on the day of the first yellow fever vaccination. Source of these receptors: a man younger than 30 who received the YFV17D yellow fever vaccine.

This clonotype was recorded at least ten times. The chain uses TRBV5-1 and TRBJ2-3; D uncertain. Per germline, CDR1 SGHRS and CDR2 YFSETQ. CDR3 length equals 14 residues. Trimming removed 0 bases at V and 0 bases at J, with 5 bases between. In DNA, the CDR3 is TGCGCCAGCAGCTTGGGACTGAGCACAGATACGCAGTATTTT. It codes for CASSLGLSTDTQYF.

There are many counts of this clonotype. The genes are TRBV20-1 and TRBJ2-1; D possibly corresponds to TRBD2 (5 bases). V shed 0 bases and J shed 10 bases, with 13 bases lying between them. This CDR3 is built from 13 residues. The germline gives CDR1 DFQATT, CDR2 SNEGSKA (reference sequence). Here the CDR3 DNA reads TGCAGTGCTAGAGAGAGGTTCACGGGAGAGCAGTTCTTC. Encoded protein: CSARERFTGEQFF.

This clonotype appeared many times. Since a much larger clone is just one base distant, this may be a read error. The rearrangement joins TRBV18 to TRBJ2-1; tentative D call: TRBD2 (6 bases). Germline assignment: CDR1 KGHSH and CDR2 LQKENI. The length of the CDR3 is 16 residues. V lost 0 bases and J lost 2, with 11 bases in between. CDR3 sequence: CASSPPAGSAYNEQFF. CDR3 DNA sequence: TGTGCCAGCTCACCACCGGCGGGGAGCGCCTACAATGAGCAGTTCTTC.

The table lists this clonotype with many counts. V is TRBV11-2 and J is TRBJ2-5; 8 nucleotides agree with TRBD1. Trimming removed 4 bases from V and 5 bases from J; junction bases left unmatched: 12. The CDR3 consists of 16 residues. The V gene's germline CDR1 is SGHAT and CDR2 FQNNGV. The CDR3 protein is CASSSPTRGPGETQYF. The CDR3, as DNA: TGTGCCAGCAGCTCTCCCACCAGGGGGCCTGGGGAGACCCAGTACTTC.

This chain uses TRBV20-1 with TRBJ1-5; 9 bases fit TRBD1. Germline values: CDR1 DFQATT, CDR2 SNEGSKA (reference sequence). Unmatched junction bases numbered 6, after V lost 4 bases and J lost 2 bases. This CDR3 is built from 15 residues. The CDR3 DNA is TGCAGTGCTATACAGGGGGCGATTGGCAATCAGCCCCAGCATTTT. As protein: CSAIQGAIGNQPQHF.

This clonotype was found many times. This chain joins TRBV18 and TRBJ2-4; D gene unclear. There are 17 residues in the CDR3. Germline V CDR1 and CDR2: KGHSH, LQKENI. The ends were cut back, 0 bases at V and 0 bases at J, with 12 bases in the middle. CDR3 loop: CASSPPGPQVAKNIQYF. DNA of the CDR3: TGTGCCAGCTCACCACCGGGCCCACAAGTAGCCAAAAACATTCAGTACTTC.

This clonotype was found a few times. The V call is TRBV18, the J call TRBJ1-1; D gene uncertain. The CDR3 spans 15 residues. In germline, CDR1 is KGHSH, CDR2 LQKENI. Trimming removed 3 bases at V and 1 base at J, with 12 bases between. This CDR3 reads CASSPMFQANTEAFF. The CDR3 nucleotides are TGTGCCAGCTCACCCATGTTCCAGGCGAACACTGAAGCTTTCTTT.

Many counts were recorded for this clonotype. The chain is built from TRBV10-3 and TRBJ2-5, with no clear D. CDR1 is ENHRY and CDR2 is SYGVKD in the germline V gene. The CDR3 extends over 14 amino acids. Trimming shortened V by 6 bases and J by 6 bases, and 17 bases separated the two germline ends. CDR3 in amino acids: CAISRDIGTQTQYF. The CDR3 DNA sequence: TGTGCCATCAGCAGAGATATAGGAACTCAGACCCAGTACTTC.